The clone carrying this T cell receptor (beta chain) was observed a handful of times. Its matching antigen is unknown. The TCR cDNA carried a universal primer site and UMIs from 5'RACE template switching. TCRdb reanalysed the 5' RACE reads using MiXCR and keeps one entry per CDR3 protein. The sample lists roughly 350,000 distinct CDR3 sequences; 4.1% were seen once. This record belongs to a study of T cells after yellow fever vaccination. Overall study findings and caveats: A small proportion of clonotypes was detected in both the CD4 and CD8 compartments.

Germline V gene sequence: CDR1 MNHEY, CDR2 SVGEGT. V shed 2 bases and J 0 bases; nucleotides not matched to a gene: 5. This CDR3 is built from 18 residues. This sample comprised PBMCs, obtained 5 days after the yellow fever booster vaccination. The chain is built from TRBV6-2 or TRBV6-3 and TRBJ2-3, with 13 positions matching TRBD2. The TCR sequence derives from a man younger than 35 who received the YFV17D yellow fever vaccine. CDR3 DNA sequence: TGTGCCAGCAGTTACCGACTAGCGGGGGGTACTAGCACAGATACGCAGTATTTT. Its protein product is CASSYRLAGGTSTDTQYF.